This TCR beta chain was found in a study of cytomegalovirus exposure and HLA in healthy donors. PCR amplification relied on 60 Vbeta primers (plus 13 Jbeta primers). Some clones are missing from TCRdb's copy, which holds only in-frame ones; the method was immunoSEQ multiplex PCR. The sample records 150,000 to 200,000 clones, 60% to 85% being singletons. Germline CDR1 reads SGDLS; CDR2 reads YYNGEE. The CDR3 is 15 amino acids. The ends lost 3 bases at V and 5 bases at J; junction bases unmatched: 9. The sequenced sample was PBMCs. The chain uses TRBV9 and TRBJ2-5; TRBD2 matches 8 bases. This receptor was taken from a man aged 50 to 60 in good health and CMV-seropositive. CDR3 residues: CASSGDRRGAETQYF. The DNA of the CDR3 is TGTGCCAGCAGCGGGGATAGGCGGGGGGCGGAGACCCAGTACTTC. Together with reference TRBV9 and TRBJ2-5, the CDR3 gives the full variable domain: DSGVTQTPKHLITATGQRVTLRCSPRSGDLSVYWYQQSLDQGLQFLIQYYNGEERAKGNILERFSAQQFPDLHSELNLSSLELGDSALYFCASSGDRRGAETQYFGPGTRLLVL.